The T cell receptor beta chain described here comes from a study of beta chain features in type 1 diabetes. Sequenced material consisted of expressed TCRB transcripts (all of the isolated RNA was reverse transcribed). Assay: immunoSEQ multiplex PCR; the TCRdb copy retains only in-frame clones and omits some. The table includes 900,000 or so clones, about a sixth detected once. Looked up from germline, CDR1 is SGHTA and CDR2 is FQGNSA. Trimming took 3 bases from V and 7 from J; bases not matched to a gene: 8. The length of the CDR3 is 14 residues. This clone has more than one count but fewer than ten. This clonotype was sampled from a woman under 30 in good health. What was sequenced was naive CD4+ T cells from blood. This chain uses TRBV7-2 with TRBJ2-7; 8 bases are shared with TRBD2. The DNA for the CDR3 is TGTGCCAGCAGCTTGGAAGCGGGAGTCGGTGAGCAGTACTTC. It is translated as CASSLEAGVGEQYF.